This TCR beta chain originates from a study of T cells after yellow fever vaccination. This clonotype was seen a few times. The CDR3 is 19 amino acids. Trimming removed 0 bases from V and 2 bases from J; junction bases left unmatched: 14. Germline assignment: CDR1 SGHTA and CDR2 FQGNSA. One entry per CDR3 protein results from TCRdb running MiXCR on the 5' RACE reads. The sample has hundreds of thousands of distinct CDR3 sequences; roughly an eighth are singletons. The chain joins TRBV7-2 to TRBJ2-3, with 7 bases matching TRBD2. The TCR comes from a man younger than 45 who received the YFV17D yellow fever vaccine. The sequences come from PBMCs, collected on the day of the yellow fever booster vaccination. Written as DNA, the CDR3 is TGTGCCAGCAGCTTAGCCATTCCTGGGACGGGAGGACTCACAGATACGCAGTATTTT. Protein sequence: CASSLAIPGTGGLTDTQYF.